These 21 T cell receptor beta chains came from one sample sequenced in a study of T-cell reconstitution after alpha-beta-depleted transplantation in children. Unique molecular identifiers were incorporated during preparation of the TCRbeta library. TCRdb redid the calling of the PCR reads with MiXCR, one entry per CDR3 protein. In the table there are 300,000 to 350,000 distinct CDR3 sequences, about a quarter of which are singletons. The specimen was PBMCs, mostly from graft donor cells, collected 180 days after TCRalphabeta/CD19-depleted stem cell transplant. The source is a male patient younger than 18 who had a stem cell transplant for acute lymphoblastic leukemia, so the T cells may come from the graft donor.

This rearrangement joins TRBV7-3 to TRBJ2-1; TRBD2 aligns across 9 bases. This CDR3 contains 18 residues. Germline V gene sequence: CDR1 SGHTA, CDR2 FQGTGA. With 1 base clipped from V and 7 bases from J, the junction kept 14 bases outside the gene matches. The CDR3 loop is CASSLRGFALAGINEQFF. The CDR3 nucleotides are TGTGCCAGCAGCTTAAGGGGGTTCGCGCTAGCGGGGATAAATGAGCAGTTCTTC.

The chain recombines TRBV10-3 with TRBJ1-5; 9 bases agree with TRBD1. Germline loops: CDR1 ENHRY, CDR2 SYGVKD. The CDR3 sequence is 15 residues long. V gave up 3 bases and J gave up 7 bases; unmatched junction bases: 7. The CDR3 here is CAISDRQGGGQPQHF. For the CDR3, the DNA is TGTGCCATCAGTGACCGACAGGGGGGAGGGCAGCCCCAGCATTTT.

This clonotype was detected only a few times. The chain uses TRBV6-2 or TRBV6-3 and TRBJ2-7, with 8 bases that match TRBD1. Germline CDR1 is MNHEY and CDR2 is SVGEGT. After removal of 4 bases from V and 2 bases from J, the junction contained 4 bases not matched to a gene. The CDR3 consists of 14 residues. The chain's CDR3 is CASSLGQVAYEQYF. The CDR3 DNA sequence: TGTGCCAGCAGTTTGGGACAGGTGGCCTACGAGCAGTACTTC.

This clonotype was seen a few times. The CDR3: CASSLGFGGEQYF. The CDR3, as DNA: TGTGCCAGCAGTTTGGGCTTTGGGGGCGAGCAGTACTTC. This chain uses TRBV28 with TRBJ2-7; D is possibly TRBD1 or TRBD2 (5 bases each). Germline CDR1 and CDR2: MDHEN and SYDVKM. CDR3 length: 13 amino acids. The V end was cut by 3 bases, the J end by 6 bases, with 12 bases between.

CDR3 loop: CASSAQTGGNEKLFF. CDR3 nucleotide sequence: TGTGCCAGCAGCGCCCAGACAGGGGGCAATGAAAAACTGTTTTTT. The V call is TRBV9, the J call TRBJ1-4, with 10 nucleotides matching TRBD1. The CDR3 length is 15 residues. Trimming cost V 3 bases and J 5 bases; bases outside gene matches: 4. The V gene's germline CDR1 is SGDLS and CDR2 YYNGEE.

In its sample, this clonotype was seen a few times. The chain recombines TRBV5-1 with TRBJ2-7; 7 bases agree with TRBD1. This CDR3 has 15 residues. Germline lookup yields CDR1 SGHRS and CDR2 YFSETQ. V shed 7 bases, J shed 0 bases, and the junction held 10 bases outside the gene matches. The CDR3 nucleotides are TGCGCCAGCGCCAGAGGGACAGTCGGCTCCTACGAGCAGTACTTC. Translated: CASARGTVGSYEQYF.

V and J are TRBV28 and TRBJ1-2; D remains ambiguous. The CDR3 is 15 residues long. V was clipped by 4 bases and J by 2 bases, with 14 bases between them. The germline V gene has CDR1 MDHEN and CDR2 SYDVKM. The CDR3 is CASSSPPQPNYGYTF. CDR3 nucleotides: TGTGCCAGCAGTTCCCCTCCCCAGCCAAACTATGGCTACACCTTC.

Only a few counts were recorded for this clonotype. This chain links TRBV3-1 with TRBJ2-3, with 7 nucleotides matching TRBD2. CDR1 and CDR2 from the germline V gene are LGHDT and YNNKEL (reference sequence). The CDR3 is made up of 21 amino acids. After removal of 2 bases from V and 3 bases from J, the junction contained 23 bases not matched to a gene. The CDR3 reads CASSQRITWTSQHPRTDTQYF. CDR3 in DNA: TGTGCCAGCAGCCAACGGATAACCTGGACTAGTCAACACCCTCGAACAGATACGCAGTATTTT.

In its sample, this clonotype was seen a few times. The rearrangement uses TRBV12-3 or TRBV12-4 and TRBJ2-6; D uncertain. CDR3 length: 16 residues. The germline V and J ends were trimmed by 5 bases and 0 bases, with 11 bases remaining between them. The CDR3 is CASSDRRFSGANVLTF. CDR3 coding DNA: TGTGCCAGCAGTGATCGACGGTTCTCTGGGGCCAACGTCCTGACTTTC.

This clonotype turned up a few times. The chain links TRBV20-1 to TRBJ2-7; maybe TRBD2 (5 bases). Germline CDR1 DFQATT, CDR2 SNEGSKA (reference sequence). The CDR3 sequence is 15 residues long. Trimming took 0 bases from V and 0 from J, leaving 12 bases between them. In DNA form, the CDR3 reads TGCAGTGCTAGAGATCTAGCCGCGACCTCCTACGAGCAGTACTTC. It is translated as CSARDLAATSYEQYF.

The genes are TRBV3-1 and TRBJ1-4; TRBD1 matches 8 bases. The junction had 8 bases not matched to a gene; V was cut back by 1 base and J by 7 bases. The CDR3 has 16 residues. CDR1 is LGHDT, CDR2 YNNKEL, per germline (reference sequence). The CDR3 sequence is CASSQATRTGGEKLFF. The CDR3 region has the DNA TGTGCCAGCAGCCAAGCAACCCGAACAGGGGGTGAAAAACTGTTTTTT.

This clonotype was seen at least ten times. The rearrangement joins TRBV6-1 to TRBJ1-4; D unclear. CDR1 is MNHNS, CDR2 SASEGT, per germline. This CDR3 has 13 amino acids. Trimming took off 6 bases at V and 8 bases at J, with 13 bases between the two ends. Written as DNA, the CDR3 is TGTGCCAGCAGGCTGTTTACAGCGGAAAAACTGTTTTTT. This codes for CASRLFTAEKLFF.

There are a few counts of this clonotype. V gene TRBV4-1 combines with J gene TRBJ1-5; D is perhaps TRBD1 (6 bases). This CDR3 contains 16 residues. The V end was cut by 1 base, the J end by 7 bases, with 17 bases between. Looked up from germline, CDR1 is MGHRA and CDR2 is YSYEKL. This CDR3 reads CASSQVGLGAGQPQHF. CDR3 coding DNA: TGCGCCAGCAGCCAAGTGGGTTTGGGGGCAGGGCAGCCCCAGCATTTT.

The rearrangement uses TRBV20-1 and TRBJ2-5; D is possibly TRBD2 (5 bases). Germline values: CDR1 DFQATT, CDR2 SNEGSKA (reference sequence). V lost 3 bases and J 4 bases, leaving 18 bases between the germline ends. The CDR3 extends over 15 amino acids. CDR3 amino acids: CSASRSEGRRETQYF. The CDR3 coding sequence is TGCAGTGCTAGCCGATCGGAAGGGAGACGAGAGACCCAGTACTTC.

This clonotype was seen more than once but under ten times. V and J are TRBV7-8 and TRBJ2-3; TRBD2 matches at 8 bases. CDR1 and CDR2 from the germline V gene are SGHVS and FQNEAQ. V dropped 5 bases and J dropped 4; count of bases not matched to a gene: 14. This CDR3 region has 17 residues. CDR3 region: CASSPRWGSGAPDTQYF. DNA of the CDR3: TGTGCCAGCAGCCCCCGATGGGGTAGCGGGGCCCCAGATACGCAGTATTTT.

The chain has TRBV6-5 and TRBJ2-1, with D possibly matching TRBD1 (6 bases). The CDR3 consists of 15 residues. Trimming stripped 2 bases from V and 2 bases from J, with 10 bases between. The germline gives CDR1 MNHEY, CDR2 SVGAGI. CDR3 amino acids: CASSYIQGPYNEQFF. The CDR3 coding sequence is TGTGCCAGCAGTTACATTCAGGGGCCCTACAATGAGCAGTTCTTC.

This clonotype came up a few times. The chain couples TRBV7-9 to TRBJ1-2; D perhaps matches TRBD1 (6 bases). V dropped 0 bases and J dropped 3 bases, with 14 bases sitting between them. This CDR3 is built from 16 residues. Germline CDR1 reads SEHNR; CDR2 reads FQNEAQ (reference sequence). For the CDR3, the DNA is TGTGCCAGCAGCTTAGCGGGGGCAGCACAAGACTATGGCTACACCTTC. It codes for CASSLAGAAQDYGYTF.

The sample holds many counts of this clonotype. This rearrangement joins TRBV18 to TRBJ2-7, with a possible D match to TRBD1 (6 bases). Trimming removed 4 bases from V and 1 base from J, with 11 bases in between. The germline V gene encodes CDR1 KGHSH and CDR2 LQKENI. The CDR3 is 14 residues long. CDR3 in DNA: TGTGCCAGCTCACATGGGACAACGTCCTACGAGCAGTACTTC. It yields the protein CASSHGTTSYEQYF. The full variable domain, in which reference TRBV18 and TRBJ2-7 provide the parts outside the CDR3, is NAGVMQNPRHLVRRRGQEARLRCSPMKGHSHVYWYRQLPEEGLKFMVYLQKENIIDESGMPKERFSAEFPKEGPSILRIQQVVRGDSAAYFCASSHGTTSYEQYFGPGTRLTVT.

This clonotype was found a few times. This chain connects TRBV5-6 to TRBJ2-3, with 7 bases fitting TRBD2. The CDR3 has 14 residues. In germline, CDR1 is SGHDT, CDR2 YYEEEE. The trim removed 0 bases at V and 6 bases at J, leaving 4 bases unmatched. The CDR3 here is CASSLETSMDTQYF. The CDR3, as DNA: TGTGCCAGCAGCTTGGAGACTAGCATGGATACGCAGTATTTT.

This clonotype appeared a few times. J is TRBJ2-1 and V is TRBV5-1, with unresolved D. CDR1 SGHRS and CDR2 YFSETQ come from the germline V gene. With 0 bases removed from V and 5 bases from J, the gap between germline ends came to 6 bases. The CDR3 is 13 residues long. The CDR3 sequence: CASSLEPNNEQFF. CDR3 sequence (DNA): TGCGCCAGCAGCTTGGAGCCCAACAATGAGCAGTTCTTC.

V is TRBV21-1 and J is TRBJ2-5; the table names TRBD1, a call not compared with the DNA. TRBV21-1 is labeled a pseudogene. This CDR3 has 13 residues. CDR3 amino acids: CASTPCPPETQYF. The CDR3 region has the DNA TGTGCCAGCACCCCTTGTCCCCCAGAGACCCAGTACTTC.